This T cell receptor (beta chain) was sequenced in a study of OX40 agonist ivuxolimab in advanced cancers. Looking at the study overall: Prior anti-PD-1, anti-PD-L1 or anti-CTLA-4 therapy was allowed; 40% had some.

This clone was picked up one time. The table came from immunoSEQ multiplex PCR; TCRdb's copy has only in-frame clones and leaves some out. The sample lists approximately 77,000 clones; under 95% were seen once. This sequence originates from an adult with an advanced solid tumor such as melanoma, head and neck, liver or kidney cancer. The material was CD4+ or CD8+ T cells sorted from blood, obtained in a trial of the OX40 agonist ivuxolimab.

In nucleotides, the CDR3 is TGTGCCAGCACCCAGCAGGGAAACACCATATATTTT. Translating it yields CASTQQGNTIYF. V and J are TRBV2 and TRBJ1-3; unclear D gene. Trimming took 7 bases from V and 4 from J, leaving 8 bases between them. There are 12 residues in the CDR3. Germline assignment: CDR1 SNHLY and CDR2 FYNNEI.